These 22 T cell receptor beta chains originate from one sample sequenced in a study of blood T cells in healthy people across ages. For the second PCR, which ran for about 7 to 12 cycles, a sample-barcoded 5' primer and a J-beta primer mix were used. TCRdb reprocessed the 5' RACE reads with MiXCR, giving one entry per CDR3 protein. The repertoire holds about 1.4 million distinct CDR3 sequences, with 59% as singletons. The specimen sequenced was blood. Source of these receptors: a man in his late teens or twenties in good health.

This chain links TRBV4-3 with TRBJ2-1; 10 bases fit TRBD1. The CDR3 length is 16 residues. V shed 0 bases, J shed 3 bases, and the junction held 2 bases outside the gene matches. Germline assignment: CDR1 LGHNA and CDR2 YSLEER. The CDR3 DNA follows: TGCGCCAGCAGCCAAGATAGGACAGGGGGCTACAATGAGCAGTTCTTC. Amino acids: CASSQDRTGGYNEQFF.

The chain carries TRBV6-1 and TRBJ2-4; TRBD2 might be the D (5 bases). The J call may not be correct, given that the DNA end is closer to TRBJ2-7. This CDR3 has 14 amino acids. CDR1 MNHNS and CDR2 SASEGT come from the germline V gene. The CDR3 sequence is CASSGRPSPYEQYF. In DNA, the CDR3 is TGTGCCAGCAGTGGTAGGCCTAGCCCATACGAGCAGTACTTC.

The genes are TRBV4-1 and TRBJ2-2; unclear D gene. The CDR3 sequence is 14 residues long. Germline V gene data show CDR1 as MGHRA and CDR2 as YSYEKL. The V end was cut by 4 bases, the J end by 5 bases, with 11 bases between. The CDR3: CASSPIWGTGELFF. The CDR3 bases are TGCGCCAGCAGCCCTATTTGGGGAACCGGGGAGCTGTTTTTT.

The chain joins TRBV7-2 to TRBJ2-1; TRBD2 matches at 9 bases. The J call may be wrong; the DNA end is better matched by TRBJ2-7. The CDR3 covers 18 residues. Germline V gives CDR1 SGHTA, CDR2 FQGNSA. CDR3 sequence reads: CASSLESGRGGVYNEQYF. The DNA of the CDR3 is TGTGCCAGCAGCTTAGAGTCGGGGCGGGGGGGCGTCTACAATGAGCAGTACTTC.

The V and J genes are TRBV10-1 and TRBJ2-6; 10 bases line up with TRBD1. After removal of 10 bases from V and 5 bases from J, the junction contained 8 bases not matched to a gene. The CDR3 extends over 15 amino acids. Per germline, CDR1 WNHNN and CDR2 SYGVQD (reference sequence). The CDR3 DNA is TGCGCCACCAGACAGGGGGCGCGGAGGGCCAACGTCCTGACTTTC. It yields the protein CATRQGARRANVLTF.

V usage is TRBV7-9 and J usage is TRBJ1-1; 8 bases match TRBD1. This CDR3 is 14 amino acids long. With 5 bases clipped from V and 3 bases from J, the junction kept 5 bases outside the gene matches. Germline values: CDR1 SEHNR, CDR2 FQNEAQ (reference sequence). CDR3 loop: CASSPPQGDTEAFF. In nucleotides, the CDR3 is TGTGCCAGCAGCCCACCACAGGGGGACACTGAAGCTTTCTTT.

V gene TRBV27 combines with J gene TRBJ2-7, with TRBD2 matching over 9 bases. Germline lookup yields CDR1 MNHEY and CDR2 SMNVEV (reference sequence). This CDR3 is built from 15 residues. V shed 1 base and J 2 bases; nucleotides not matched to a gene: 3. The CDR3 bases are TGTGCCAGCAGTTTATTGGCTAGCGGGGCCTACGAGCAGTACTTC. It encodes CASSLLASGAYEQYF.

This clonotype was observed a few times. The genes are TRBV10-3 and TRBJ1-2; TRBD1 matches 10 bases. The CDR3 totals 14 residues. Germline-derived CDR1 and CDR2 are ENHRY and SYGVKD. V trimming: 0 bases; J trimming: 6 bases; junction bases outside the gene matches: 1. CDR3: CAISESGQGDGYTF. In DNA, the CDR3 is TGTGCCATCAGTGAGTCTGGACAGGGGGATGGCTACACCTTC.

This clonotype turned up a few times. The V gene is TRBV12-3 or TRBV12-4, the J gene TRBJ1-1, with TRBD1 matching over 9 bases. The length of the CDR3 is 15 residues. J was trimmed by 1 base and V by 4 bases; bases with no gene match: 4. Here the CDR3 reads CASSSGQGPNTEAFF. The CDR3 region has the DNA TGTGCCAGCAGTTCGGGACAGGGCCCGAACACTGAAGCTTTCTTT.

The chain couples TRBV4-3 to TRBJ2-3, with D maybe TRBD2 (5 bases). V was pared by 4 bases and J by 2 bases, with 19 bases between. Germline loops: CDR1 LGHNA, CDR2 YSLEER. This CDR3 region has 17 residues. The DNA of the CDR3 is TGCGCCAGCAGCCGAAACGTCGGGAACAGAGACACAGATACGCAGTATTTT. Its protein is CASSRNVGNRDTDTQYF.

The chain links TRBV10-3 to TRBJ1-2; no clear D. CDR1 and CDR2 (germline): ENHRY, SYGVKD. V was shortened by 4 bases and J by 2 bases, with 8 bases between the two germline ends. The CDR3 runs 13 residues. CDR3 in DNA: TGTGCCATCAGTGTTAATGAGAACTATGGCTACACCTTC. The encoded protein is CAISVNENYGYTF.

This chain uses TRBV5-1 with TRBJ2-2; D uncertain. V was pared by 0 bases and J by 7 bases, with 19 bases between. The CDR3 runs to 17 residues. Germline CDR1 reads SGHRS; CDR2 reads YFSETQ. In DNA form, the CDR3 reads TGCGCCAGCAGCTTGGGAGCAGGATCCAGGTTGTACGGGGAGCTGTTTTTT. As protein: CASSLGAGSRLYGELFF.

This chain joins TRBV4-2 and TRBJ2-1, with a tentative D call TRBD2 (7 bases). The J call may be in error: the DNA end matches TRBJ2-7 better. The germline gives CDR1 LGHNA, CDR2 YNFKEQ. The CDR3 totals 15 residues. CDR3 sequence: CASSPGLGGLGEQYF. CDR3 in DNA: TGTGCCAGCAGCCCTGGACTAGGGGGTCTAGGTGAGCAGTACTTC.

The chain carries TRBV3-1 and TRBJ2-1; D is perhaps TRBD1 or TRBD2 (6 bases each). The germline V gene encodes CDR1 LGHDT and CDR2 YNNKEL (reference sequence). The CDR3 runs 17 residues. The ends were cut back, 3 bases at V and 0 bases at J, with 15 bases in the middle. In nucleotides, the CDR3 is TGTGCCAGCAGCCAGGCCTGGGGGGCAAGCTCCTACAATGAGCAGTTCTTC. As protein: CASSQAWGASSYNEQFF.

The V gene is TRBV12-3 or TRBV12-4, the J gene TRBJ1-1; D gene ambiguous. Trimming shortened V by 5 bases and J by 4 bases, and 14 bases separated the two germline ends. This CDR3 contains 14 residues. CDR3 DNA sequence: TGTGCCAGCAGTCATAACATTGGAAGCACTGAAGCTTTCTTT. As protein: CASSHNIGSTEAFF.

V and J are TRBV27 and TRBJ1-3; D is unresolved. V lost 9 bases to trimming and J lost 2 bases, with 5 bases between them. Germline values: CDR1 MNHEY, CDR2 SMNVEV (reference sequence). The CDR3 sequence is 11 residues long. In DNA form, the CDR3 reads TGTGCCAGGATGGCTGGAAACACCATATATTTT. Amino acids: CARMAGNTIYF.

The chain joins TRBV28 to TRBJ2-1; D is uncertain. V lost 2 bases, J lost 4 bases, and 9 bases lay in between. CDR1 and CDR2 (germline): MDHEN, SYDVKM. The CDR3 sequence is 14 residues long. The CDR3 loop reads CASSLDTPYNEQFF. The CDR3 DNA follows: TGTGCCAGCAGTTTAGACACCCCGTACAATGAGCAGTTCTTC.

V gene TRBV27 combines with J gene TRBJ2-1; maybe TRBD2 (7 bases). The CDR3 length is 18 residues. Germline values: CDR1 MNHEY, CDR2 SMNVEV (reference sequence). The V gene lost 1 base and the J gene lost 5 bases, with 21 bases spanning the gap. CDR3 in DNA: TGTGCCAGCAGTTTATTAAGTATCGCGGGGGCGCGGAACAATGAGCAGTTCTTC. This gives the protein CASSLLSIAGARNNEQFF.

This clonotype was seen a single time. The genes are TRBV4-1 and TRBJ2-7; 7 bases align to TRBD2. CDR1 and CDR2 (germline): MGHRA, YSYEKL. V trimming: 1 base; J trimming: 1 base; junction bases outside the gene matches: 13. This CDR3 comprises 18 residues. CDR3 region: CASSQVGGTGGLSYEQYF. DNA of the CDR3: TGCGCCAGCAGCCAAGTTGGAGGAACCGGGGGGTTATCCTACGAGCAGTACTTC.

The CDR3 is CASSLGTGENTGELFF. CDR3 nucleotides: TGTGCCAGCAGCTTAGGGACAGGGGAAAACACCGGGGAGCTGTTTTTT. The chain has TRBV7-2 and TRBJ2-2; 9 bases are shared with TRBD1. With 1 base clipped from V and 2 bases from J, the junction kept 2 bases outside the gene matches. The CDR3 has 16 amino acids. Germline loops: CDR1 SGHTA, CDR2 FQGNSA.

The rearrangement links TRBV4-2 to TRBJ1-4, with D hard to call. The CDR3 loop spans 14 amino acids. Per germline, CDR1 LGHNA and CDR2 YNFKEQ. V was trimmed by 0 bases and J by 3 bases, leaving 5 bases between them. The CDR3 is CASSQDYPNEKLFF. CDR3 in DNA: TGTGCCAGCAGCCAAGATTATCCTAATGAAAAACTGTTTTTT.

CDR3 in DNA: TGTGCCATAACCTTGGGCCCCCCAGGGGACACTGAAGCTTTCTTT. Encoded protein: CAITLGPPGDTEAFF. The chain recombines TRBV10-3 with TRBJ1-1, with D possibly being TRBD1 (6 bases). V lost 9 bases to trimming and J lost 3 bases, with 20 bases between them. This CDR3 has 15 amino acids. Germline lookup yields CDR1 ENHRY and CDR2 SYGVKD.